These 25 T cell receptor beta chains came from one sample sequenced in a study of PD-L1 blockade in urothelial cancer. The assay was immunoSEQ multiplex PCR, and TCRdb's table has in-frame clones only and misses some. Among just over 50,000 clones, 70% to 80% were seen once, and the ten largest hold around 3.6%. The starting material was PBMCs, obtained around atezolizumab (anti-PD-L1) treatment. Receptors originate from a man between 65 and 85 years old with urothelial cancer.

The CDR3 protein is CASSSPQGGAFF. For the CDR3, the DNA is TGTGCCAGCAGTTCTCCCCAGGGAGGCGCTTTCTTT. The chain carries TRBV6-5 and TRBJ1-1; TRBD1 might be the D (5 bases). Trimming removed 4 bases from V and 11 bases from J, with 14 bases in between. Per the germline V gene, CDR1 is MNHEY and CDR2 is SVGAGI. The CDR3 sequence is 12 residues long.

This clone was found a few times. CDR3 coding DNA: TGCGCCAGCAGCTCAGGACAGGAACGGAGCTCTGGAAACACCATATATTTT. This translates into CASSSGQERSSGNTIYF. This chain uses TRBV5-1 with TRBJ1-3; 7 nucleotides align to TRBD1. The CDR3 runs 17 residues. Germline V gene sequence: CDR1 SGHRS, CDR2 YFSETQ. The junction had 9 bases not matched to a gene; V was cut back by 3 bases and J by 0 bases.

This clone qualifies as medium-sized. This rearrangement joins TRBV7-9 to TRBJ2-7, with D perhaps matching TRBD1 (5 bases). The CDR3 has 14 amino acids. V dropped 7 bases and J dropped 3 bases, with 16 bases sitting between them. Germline CDR1 is SEHNR and CDR2 is FQNEAQ (reference sequence). CDR3 bases: TGTGCCAGCACCCATGGGCCAGGGTACTACGAGCAGTACTTC. This gives the protein CASTHGPGYYEQYF.

The V gene is TRBV27, the J gene TRBJ2-2, with D perhaps matching TRBD2 (5 bases). CDR1 is MNHEY and CDR2 is SMNVEV in the germline V gene (reference sequence). The CDR3 loop spans 15 amino acids. Trimming removed 6 bases from V and 4 bases from J, with 15 bases in between. This CDR3 is CASRILAQSTGELFF. The CDR3 region has the DNA TGTGCCAGCAGGATTCTAGCACAAAGCACCGGGGAGCTGTTTTTT.

The gene calls are TRBV7-6 and TRBJ1-1; the match to TRBD1 covers 9 bases. Germline assignment: CDR1 SGHVS and CDR2 FNYEAQ. The CDR3 has 14 amino acids. J was trimmed by 5 bases and V by 5 bases; bases with no gene match: 6. For the CDR3, the DNA is TGTGCCAGCAGCCGCGGACAGGGGAAAACTGAAGCTTTCTTT. It specifies CASSRGQGKTEAFF.

This chain connects TRBV4-3 to TRBJ2-3; D is undetermined. CDR3 length: 16 amino acids. Germline values: CDR1 LGHNA, CDR2 YSLEER. The V end lost 0 bases, the J end lost 3 bases, and 13 bases lay between the germline ends. The CDR3 DNA reads TGCGCCAGCAGCCAAGATCGCCAGGATCTGACAGATACGCAGTATTTT. Its protein is CASSQDRQDLTDTQYF.

The chain employs TRBV27 and TRBJ2-4, with D possibly TRBD1 on 6 matching bases. The CDR3 runs to 16 residues. Germline CDR1 is MNHEY and CDR2 is SMNVEV (reference sequence). With 6 bases removed from V and 0 bases from J, the gap between germline ends came to 15 bases. DNA for the CDR3: TGTGCCAGCAGCGTAACCCCCAGGGGAGCCAAAAACATTCAGTACTTC. Translating gives CASSVTPRGAKNIQYF.

The chain combines TRBV19 with TRBJ2-5; D remains ambiguous. There are 13 residues in the CDR3. Germline CDR1 is LNHDA and CDR2 is SQIVND (reference sequence). Trimming removed 5 bases at V and 2 bases at J, with 9 bases between. This chain's CDR3 is CASSRSGQETQYF. The CDR3 DNA sequence: TGTGCCAGTAGTCGCTCAGGTCAAGAGACCCAGTACTTC.

V and J are TRBV6-5 and TRBJ1-2, with TRBD1 matching over 9 bases. This CDR3 is built from 16 residues. With V trimmed by 4 bases and J by 4 bases, 10 bases remained unmatched. CDR1 is MNHEY, CDR2 SVGAGI, per germline. CDR3 in DNA: TGTGCCAGCAGTTCCCGGAGGGACAGGGCTGGCTATGGCTACACCTTC. This translates into CASSSRRDRAGYGYTF.

The V call is TRBV11-2, the J call TRBJ2-5; D is possibly TRBD2 (5 bases). V was clipped by 1 base and J by 5 bases, with 11 bases between them. Germline CDR1 reads SGHAT; CDR2 reads FQNNGV. The CDR3 spans 14 residues. The DNA of the CDR3 is TGTGCCAGCAGCTTAGCAGGTCGCGGGGAGACCCAGTACTTC. It translates to CASSLAGRGETQYF.

The J gene is TRBJ1-5, the V gene TRBV19, with TRBD1 matching over 9 bases. Germline-derived CDR1 and CDR2 are LNHDA and SQIVND (reference sequence). The CDR3 runs 15 residues. With 11 bases clipped from V and 0 bases from J, the junction kept 8 bases outside the gene matches. The CDR3 DNA reads as TGTGCCGTACAGGGGGCCGGAACTAGCAATCAGCCCCAGCATTTT. Amino acid sequence: CAVQGAGTSNQPQHF. The complete variable domain, with remaining parts taken from reference TRBV19 and TRBJ1-5, reads DGGITQSPKYLFRKEGQNVTLSCEQNLNHDAMYWYRQDPGQGLRLIYYSQIVNDFQKGDIAEGYSVSREKKESFPLTVTSAQKNPTAFYLCAVQGAGTSNQPQHFGDGTRLSIL.

The genes are TRBV9 and TRBJ2-1; 12 nucleotides match TRBD2. This CDR3 has 17 residues. Germline V gene data show CDR1 as SGDLS and CDR2 as YYNGEE. Trimming at V came to 0 bases and at J to 6 bases, leaving 7 bases not matched to a gene. DNA for the CDR3: TGTGCCAGCAGCGTAGTGCTAGCGGGAGGGCCCTTCAATGAGCAGTTCTTC. It yields the protein CASSVVLAGGPFNEQFF.

The chain uses TRBV9 and TRBJ2-3, with 9 bases fitting TRBD2. J lost 5 bases, V lost 2 bases, and 0 bases had no gene match. The CDR3 has 13 residues. CDR1 is SGDLS, CDR2 YYNGEE, per germline. The CDR3 protein is CASSVTSGDTQYF. In DNA form, the CDR3 reads TGTGCCAGCAGCGTGACTAGCGGAGATACGCAGTATTTT. The full variable domain, with the rest looked up from reference TRBV9 and TRBJ2-3, is DSGVTQTPKHLITATGQRVTLRCSPRSGDLSVYWYQQSLDQGLQFLIQYYNGEERAKGNILERFSAQQFPDLHSELNLSSLELGDSALYFCASSVTSGDTQYFGPGTRLTVL.

For this clone: A read error may account for a junction end that differs from germline. The chain uses TRBV7-2 and TRBJ2-5, with TRBD1 matching 7 bases. The CDR3 consists of 14 residues. From germline, CDR1 is SGHTA and CDR2 FQGNSA. CDR3 in DNA: TGTGCCAGCAGCTCGGGACAGAACCAAGGGACCCAGTACTTC. It specifies CASSSGQNQGTQYF.

The sample holds a few counts of this clone. This chain links TRBV7-2 with TRBJ1-1; D call uncertain. With 5 bases removed from V and 3 bases from J, the gap between germline ends came to 13 bases. Looked up from germline, CDR1 is SGHTA and CDR2 is FQGNSA. The CDR3 loop spans 14 amino acids. DNA for the CDR3: TGTGCCAGCAGCCAACAGACCGGGGACACTGAAGCTTTCTTT. Encoded protein: CASSQQTGDTEAFF.

The chain recombines TRBV7-9 with TRBJ2-7; 8 bases are a match to TRBD1. V lost 6 bases to trimming and J lost 1 base; unmatched junction nucleotides: 8. Germline-derived CDR1 and CDR2 are SEHNR and FQNEAQ (reference sequence). This CDR3 is built from 15 residues. The CDR3 protein is CASRPGQGASYEQYF. In DNA form, the CDR3 reads TGTGCCAGCAGACCCGGACAGGGTGCATCCTACGAGCAGTACTTC.

The rearrangement joins TRBV5-1 to TRBJ2-5; 8 nucleotides line up with TRBD2. The V gene's germline CDR1 is SGHRS and CDR2 YFSETQ. This CDR3 has 15 residues. V dropped 2 bases and J dropped 4; count of bases not matched to a gene: 7. CDR3 loop: CASSFGRVGVETQYF. The DNA for the CDR3 is TGCGCCAGCAGCTTCGGGAGGGTCGGGGTAGAGACCCAGTACTTC.

The rearrangement joins TRBV28 to TRBJ1-5; D is undetermined. The CDR3 is 18 residues long. Trimming cost V 6 bases and J 5 bases, with 26 bases left between them. Germline CDR1 is MDHEN and CDR2 is SYDVKM. The CDR3 protein is CASSSLGIPSEGDQPQHF. CDR3 nucleotides: TGTGCCAGCAGCAGCCTCGGGATTCCTTCAGAGGGTGATCAGCCCCAGCATTTT.

V gene TRBV7-2 combines with J gene TRBJ1-1; the match to TRBD1 covers 9 bases. V lost 2 bases to trimming and J lost 1 base; unmatched junction nucleotides: 11. The CDR3 loop spans 18 amino acids. Germline-derived CDR1 and CDR2 are SGHTA and FQGNSA. The CDR3 here is CASSLYATGGRENTEAFF. The CDR3 DNA reads TGTGCCAGCAGCTTATACGCGACAGGGGGAAGGGAGAACACTGAAGCTTTCTTT. Full variable domain (missing parts from reference TRBV7-2 and TRBJ1-1): GAGVSQSPSNKVTEKGKDVELRCDPISGHTALYWYRQSLGQGLEFLIYFQGNSAPDKSGLPSDRFSAERTGGSVSTLTIQRTQQEDSAVYLCASSLYATGGRENTEAFFGQGTRLTVV.

The genes are TRBV7-9 and TRBJ2-6, with a possible D match to TRBD2 (6 bases). The CDR3 is 16 amino acids. The germline V gene has CDR1 SEHNR and CDR2 FQNEAQ (reference sequence). V shed 5 bases and J shed 1 base, with 12 bases lying between them. CDR3 DNA: TGTGCCAGCAGCGCCAGTGGGGGGTCTGGGGCCAACGTCCTGACTTTC. It yields the protein CASSASGGSGANVLTF. The full variable domain, its missing parts supplied by reference TRBV7-9 and TRBJ2-6, is DTGVSQNPRHKITKRGQNVTFRCDPISEHNRLYWYRQTLGQGPEFLTYFQNEAQLEKSRLLSDRFSAERPKGSFSTLEIQRTEQGDSAMYLCASSASGGSGANVLTFGAGSRLTVL.

The rearrangement uses TRBV7-2 and TRBJ2-5; 8 nucleotides line up with TRBD2. V trimming: 5 bases; J trimming: 4 bases; junction bases outside the gene matches: 12. This CDR3 is 16 amino acids long. Germline V gene data show CDR1 as SGHTA and CDR2 as FQGNSA. The CDR3 spells CASSPWAAGGGETQYF. The CDR3 DNA reads as TGTGCCAGCAGCCCATGGGCGGCGGGGGGAGGAGAGACCCAGTACTTC.

The chain combines TRBV10-3 with TRBJ2-1; 7 nucleotides line up with TRBD1. Germline V CDR1 and CDR2: ENHRY, SYGVKD. V trimming: 4 bases; J trimming: 6 bases; junction bases outside the gene matches: 6. The CDR3 spans 14 residues. The CDR3 bases are TGTGCCATCAGTGTGGGACAGAATTTCAATGAGCAGTTCTTC. Translating it yields CAISVGQNFNEQFF.

This chain's CDR3 is CASSPRRLGGSTDTQYF. In nucleotides, the CDR3 is TGTGCCAGCAGCCCCCGCCGGTTAGGGGGTAGCACAGATACGCAGTATTTT. V usage is TRBV11-2 and J usage is TRBJ2-3, with D perhaps matching TRBD1 (6 bases). The V end lost 5 bases, the J end lost 0 bases, and 18 bases lay between the germline ends. The germline V gene encodes CDR1 SGHAT and CDR2 FQNNGV. CDR3 length: 17 residues.

The gene calls are TRBV5-1 and TRBJ2-7; 8 bases agree with TRBD2. The CDR3 is 15 residues long. Germline-derived CDR1 and CDR2 are SGHRS and YFSETQ. Unmatched junction bases numbered 6, after V lost 0 bases and J lost 4 bases. The CDR3 spells CASSLVPGTRYEQYF. The CDR3, as DNA: TGCGCCAGCAGCTTGGTACCGGGGACTAGATACGAGCAGTACTTC.

This chain connects TRBV28 to TRBJ1-4; 7 bases line up with TRBD1. CDR3 length: 15 residues. From germline, CDR1 is MDHEN and CDR2 SYDVKM. Losses at the gene ends were 7 bases for V and 8 bases for J; bases not matched to a gene: 13. CDR3 sequence (DNA): TGTGCCAGCATACAGAGAAGGGGGCCGGGCGAAAAACTGTTTTTT. Translated, it gives CASIQRRGPGEKLFF.